The 15 T cell receptor beta chains in this list originate from one sample, sequenced in a study of vaccination effects on CD4 cells after COVID-19. Assay: immunoSEQ multiplex PCR; the TCRdb copy retains only in-frame clones and omits some. The sample yields about 54,000 clones, 75% to 90% seen once. For these TCRs, the target antigens are not known. Antigen-specific CD4+ T cells expanded by the ViraFEST assay with viral peptide pools were then sequenced. Upon completion of roughly ten days in culture, CD4+ T cells were isolated. Specimen: CD4+ T cells from PBMCs cultured with HCoV-229E spike peptides, collected before COVID-19 vaccination. Source of these receptors: a human donor who received a COVID-19 vaccine.

There are a few counts of this clone. The chain links TRBV5-1 to TRBJ1-2; TRBD1 agrees at 7 bases. CDR1 is SGHRS, CDR2 YFSETQ, per germline. Trimming took 4 bases from V and 7 from J; bases not matched to a gene: 4. The CDR3 sequence is 12 residues long. CDR3 bases: TGCGCCAGCAGCATACAGGGGTCTGGCTACACCTTC. Translation: CASSIQGSGYTF.

This clone was detected once. DNA of the CDR3: TGTGCCAGCAACACCGGGACTAGCGGAAGTAATGAGCAGTTCTTC. Amino acid sequence: CASNTGTSGSNEQFF. The V gene is TRBV6-5, the J gene TRBJ2-1; TRBD2 agrees at 11 bases. Germline V lookup: CDR1 MNHEY, CDR2 SVGAGI. The CDR3 extends over 15 amino acids. With V trimmed by 7 bases and J by 7 bases, 9 bases remained unmatched.

The V gene is TRBV11-2, the J gene TRBJ1-2, with D tentatively TRBD1 (6 bases). V lost 3 bases and J lost 4, with 15 bases in between. Germline CDR1 and CDR2: SGHAT and FQNNGV. The CDR3 totals 15 residues. This chain's CDR3 is CASSLGPGAGYGYTF. The CDR3 region has the DNA TGTGCCAGCAGCTTGGGACCAGGGGCTGGCTATGGCTACACCTTC. The whole variable domain, filled in from reference TRBV11-2 and TRBJ1-2, reads EAGVAQSPRYKIIEKRQSVAFWCNPISGHATLYWYQQILGQGPKLLIQFQNNGVVDDSQLPKDRFSAERLKGVDSTLKIQPAKLEDSAVYLCASSLGPGAGYGYTFGSGTRLTVV.

The chain recombines TRBV2 with TRBJ1-5, with D maybe TRBD1 (5 bases). The germline gives CDR1 SNHLY, CDR2 FYNNEI. Trimming left V 1 base short and J 6 bases short, with 13 bases between. The CDR3 runs to 15 residues. CDR3 nucleotide sequence: TGTGCCAGCAGTGAAGGGCAGGGATGGGGTCAGCCCCAGCATTTT. Encoded protein: CASSEGQGWGQPQHF. Using reference TRBV2 and TRBJ1-5 for the parts outside the CDR3, the full variable domain is EPEVTQTPSHQVTQMGQEVILRCVPISNHLYFYWYRQILGQKVEFLVSFYNNEISEKSEIFDDQFSVERPDGSNFTLKIRSTKLEDSAMYFCASSEGQGWGQPQHFGDGTRLSIL.

The chain combines TRBV20-1 with TRBJ1-3; D is unclear. Trimming removed 3 bases from V and 4 bases from J, with 10 bases in between. The CDR3 has 13 amino acids. Germline V CDR1 and CDR2: DFQATT, SNEGSKA (reference sequence). In DNA form, the CDR3 reads TGCAGTGCTAGTCCTGGGGAAGGAAACACCATATATTTT. Its protein is CSASPGEGNTIYF.

This rearrangement joins TRBV5-1 to TRBJ1-4; the D is unclear. This CDR3 comprises 15 residues. The V end was cut by 4 bases, the J end by 0 bases, with 10 bases between. Germline assignment: CDR1 SGHRS and CDR2 YFSETQ. This CDR3 reads CASSPTKATNEKLFF. The DNA of the CDR3 is TGCGCCAGCAGCCCCACGAAAGCAACTAATGAAAAACTGTTTTTT.

The chain couples TRBV10-2 to TRBJ1-6, with 7 bases aligning to TRBD1. Trimming removed 6 bases from V and 0 bases from J; junction bases left unmatched: 5. The CDR3 runs 16 residues. Germline lookup yields CDR1 WSHSY and CDR2 SAAADI. In DNA form, the CDR3 reads TGCGCCAGCAGGGGACAGAGAAACTCCTATAATTCACCCCTCCACTTT. Translated, it gives CASRGQRNSYNSPLHF.

This chain uses TRBV24-1 with TRBJ1-6; 11 bases are shared with TRBD1. Germline CDR1 KGHDR, CDR2 SFDVKD. V shed 4 bases, J shed 5 bases, and the junction held 3 bases outside the gene matches. CDR3 length: 16 amino acids. The CDR3 reads CATSDPGQGDNSPLHF. For the CDR3, the DNA is TGTGCCACCAGTGACCCGGGACAGGGGGATAATTCACCCCTCCACTTT.

This clone occurred a few times. V gene TRBV7-9 combines with J gene TRBJ2-1; 9 bases match TRBD2. With V trimmed by 2 bases and J by 14 bases, 4 bases remained unmatched. CDR3 length: 12 amino acids. Germline V gives CDR1 SEHNR, CDR2 FQNEAQ (reference sequence). The CDR3 DNA sequence: TGTGCCAGCAGCTTACCCAGCGGGGGGAAGTTCTTC. Protein product: CASSLPSGGKFF.

This clone occurred once. The chain uses TRBV6-1 and TRBJ1-6; 7 nucleotides line up with TRBD1. The germline gives CDR1 MNHNS, CDR2 SASEGT. The CDR3 consists of 16 residues. Trimming cost V 2 bases and J 9 bases; bases outside gene matches: 10. This CDR3 is CASSELSDRAGSPLHF. The CDR3 DNA follows: TGTGCCAGCAGTGAACTCTCCGACAGGGCGGGTTCACCCCTCCACTTT.

The genes are TRBV10-3 and TRBJ1-3; D ambiguous. In germline, CDR1 is ENHRY, CDR2 SYGVKD. This CDR3 has 11 residues. V lost 3 bases and J lost 7, with 4 bases in between. The CDR3 nucleotides read TGTGCCATCAGTGAAGGGAACACCATATATTTT. Translating it yields CAISEGNTIYF.

The chain has TRBV7-2 and TRBJ2-1; a weak D match, TRBD1 (5 bases). CDR3 length equals 16 residues. From germline, CDR1 is SGHTA and CDR2 FQGNSA. V lost 7 bases and J lost 0, with 16 bases in between. The CDR3 spells CASTRYQGSSYNEQFF. For the CDR3, the DNA is TGTGCCAGCACCCGTTACCAGGGCAGCTCCTACAATGAGCAGTTCTTC.

A single count supports this clone. The V and J genes are TRBV5-1 and TRBJ1-4; unclear D gene. V lost 1 base to trimming and J lost 2 bases, with 9 bases between them. CDR1 is SGHRS, CDR2 YFSETQ, per germline. This CDR3 has 15 amino acids. CDR3: CASSLLLSTNEKLFF. The CDR3 coding sequence is TGCGCCAGCAGCTTGCTGTTGAGTACTAATGAAAAACTGTTTTTT.

The V and J genes are TRBV11-2 and TRBJ1-2; perhaps TRBD1 as D (5 bases). The germline V gene has CDR1 SGHAT and CDR2 FQNNGV. The CDR3 sequence is 13 residues long. Trimming shortened V by 0 bases and J by 8 bases, and 10 bases separated the two germline ends. CDR3 region: CASSLEGTGGYTF. CDR3 DNA sequence: TGTGCCAGCAGCTTAGAGGGGACGGGGGGCTACACCTTC.

V and J are TRBV7-3 and TRBJ2-6; tentative D call: TRBD1 (6 bases). The V end was cut by 5 bases, the J end by 2 bases, with 10 bases between. Germline CDR1 and CDR2: SGHTA and FQGTGA. The CDR3 runs to 15 residues. CDR3 in amino acids: CASSQSGAGANVLTF. For the CDR3, the DNA is TGTGCCAGCAGCCAATCAGGGGCTGGGGCCAACGTCCTGACTTTC.